The 32 T cell receptor beta chains given below trace back to one sample, sequenced in a study of graft-versus-host responses after intestinal transplantation. The assay was immunoSEQ multiplex PCR, and TCRdb's table has in-frame clones only and misses some. The sample lists around 110,000 clones; just over 90% were seen once. These receptors are not linked to any known antigen. Sample: unstimulated CD4+ T cells sorted from spleen or lymph node cells, taken before intestinal transplant. These receptors were taken from a human donor who received an intestinal transplant.

The chain combines TRBV5-1 with TRBJ1-2; D remains ambiguous. CDR3 length equals 13 residues. The V end lost 4 bases, the J end lost 0 bases, and 7 bases lay between the germline ends. The germline CDR1 and CDR2 sequences are SGHRS and YFSETQ. For the CDR3, the DNA is TGCGCCAGCAGCCCCGGTGCTAACTATGGCTACACCTTC. This translates into CASSPGANYGYTF.

The CDR3 sequence is CASSFGNLRDRNTIYF. The CDR3 coding sequence is TGTGCCAGCAGCTTTGGGAACCTCCGGGACAGAAACACCATATATTTT. This chain links TRBV11-2 with TRBJ1-3, with D possibly matching TRBD1 (6 bases). The CDR3 consists of 16 residues. Trimming pared 3 bases from V and 5 bases from J, leaving 17 bases between. Germline-derived CDR1 and CDR2 are SGHAT and FQNNGV.

The V and J genes are TRBV18 and TRBJ1-1; TRBD1 matches at 9 bases. Germline V CDR1 and CDR2: KGHSH, LQKENI. V was clipped by 3 bases and J by 2 bases; unmatched bases: 4. The CDR3 is 15 amino acids. CDR3 in amino acids: CASSPDTGGNTEAFF. CDR3 bases: TGTGCCAGCTCACCCGATACAGGGGGCAACACTGAAGCTTTCTTT.

The chain has TRBV27 and TRBJ1-3, with no clear D. Per the germline V gene, CDR1 is MNHEY and CDR2 is SMNVEV (reference sequence). V lost 4 bases, J lost 0 bases, and 10 bases lay in between. CDR3 size: 15 residues. The CDR3 region has the DNA TGTGCCAGCAGTTCCCTCGGGAGCTCTGGAAACACCATATATTTT. Encoded protein: CASSSLGSSGNTIYF.

This sequence joins TRBV9 and TRBJ2-3, with 14 bases that match TRBD2. Germline V gene sequence: CDR1 SGDLS, CDR2 YYNGEE. The CDR3 length is 17 residues. Germline trimming cut 4 bases from V and 0 bases from J; bases unmatched to any gene: 4. The CDR3 sequence is CASSRTSGRSSTDTQYF. The CDR3 region has the DNA TGTGCCAGCAGCCGGACTAGCGGGAGGTCTAGCACAGATACGCAGTATTTT.

V is TRBV7-9 and J is TRBJ2-5; 10 bases are shared with TRBD2. Germline V gene data show CDR1 as SEHNR and CDR2 as FQNEAQ (reference sequence). The CDR3 covers 16 residues. V shed 1 base and J 5 bases; nucleotides not matched to a gene: 7. The CDR3 loop reads CASSLGQAGGPETQYF. The CDR3 DNA follows: TGTGCCAGCAGCTTAGGGCAAGCGGGGGGGCCGGAGACCCAGTACTTC.

This clone came up once. J is TRBJ2-5 and V is TRBV4-2; 10 nucleotides align to TRBD2. Near its end, the DNA agrees better with TRBJ2-7, so the J call may be wrong. The CDR3 consists of 16 residues. The germline gives CDR1 LGHNA, CDR2 YNFKEQ. CDR3 region: CASSQLASGSPYEQYF. The CDR3 region has the DNA TGTGCCAGCAGCCAATTAGCTAGCGGGAGTCCCTACGAGCAGTACTTC.

V gene TRBV7-2 combines with J gene TRBJ2-2; 9 bases map to TRBD2. V was pared by 5 bases and J by 6 bases, with 4 bases of the junction left unmatched. The CDR3 has 14 amino acids. The germline gives CDR1 SGHTA, CDR2 FQGNSA. CDR3 coding DNA: TGTGCCAGCAGCCTTGCTAGCGGGGCCGGGGAGCTGTTTTTT. Its translation is CASSLASGAGELFF. Filled out from reference TRBV7-2 and TRBJ2-2, the complete variable domain reads GAGVSQSPSNKVTEKGKDVELRCDPISGHTALYWYRQSLGQGLEFLIYFQGNSAPDKSGLPSDRFSAERTGGSVSTLTIQRTQQEDSAVYLCASSLASGAGELFFGEGSRLTVL.

The chain carries TRBV11-3 and TRBJ2-1; 12 bases line up with TRBD2. The CDR3 loop spans 15 amino acids. CDR1 and CDR2 from the germline V gene are SGHNT and YENEEA. V gave up 5 bases and J gave up 9 bases; unmatched junction bases: 8. The DNA for the CDR3 is TGTGCCAGCAGCGCGGCTAGCGGGGGGGCGAGTGAGCAGTTCTTC. As protein: CASSAASGGASEQFF.

V usage is TRBV5-4 and J usage is TRBJ2-3; D perhaps matches TRBD2 (5 bases). In germline, CDR1 is SGHNT, CDR2 YYREEE (reference sequence). This CDR3 is 14 amino acids long. V was trimmed by 1 base and J by 4 bases, leaving 10 bases between them. CDR3 nucleotides: TGTGCCAGCAGCTTGTTGGAGGCCCCAGATACGCAGTATTTT. Translated: CASSLLEAPDTQYF. The full variable domain, in which reference TRBV5-4 and TRBJ2-3 provide the parts outside the CDR3, is ETGVTQSPTHLIKTRGQQVTLRCSSQSGHNTVSWYQQALGQGPQFIFQYYREEENGRGNFPPRFSGLQFPNYSSELNVNALELDDSALYLCASSLLEAPDTQYFGPGTRLTVL.

The chain couples TRBV2 to TRBJ1-1; D possibly corresponds to TRBD1 (5 bases). This CDR3 contains 15 residues. Germline V gene sequence: CDR1 SNHLY, CDR2 FYNNEI. The V gene lost 6 bases and the J gene lost 2 bases, with 16 bases spanning the gap. CDR3 region: CASSVTWGSNTEAFF. The CDR3 DNA sequence: TGTGCCAGCAGCGTTACATGGGGCAGTAACACTGAAGCTTTCTTT. The complete variable domain, with remaining parts taken from reference TRBV2 and TRBJ1-1, reads EPEVTQTPSHQVTQMGQEVILRCVPISNHLYFYWYRQILGQKVEFLVSFYNNEISEKSEIFDDQFSVERPDGSNFTLKIRSTKLEDSAMYFCASSVTWGSNTEAFFGQGTRLTVV.

The rearrangement links TRBV9 to TRBJ2-1; no clear D gene. Germline V CDR1 and CDR2: SGDLS, YYNGEE. The CDR3 totals 17 residues. Trimming took off 0 bases at V and 1 base at J, with 14 bases between the two ends. CDR3 protein: CASSVASTRRSYNEQFF. The CDR3 coding sequence is TGTGCCAGCAGCGTAGCTAGTACACGGCGATCCTACAATGAGCAGTTCTTC. The whole variable domain, filled in from reference TRBV9 and TRBJ2-1, reads DSGVTQTPKHLITATGQRVTLRCSPRSGDLSVYWYQQSLDQGLQFLIQYYNGEERAKGNILERFSAQQFPDLHSELNLSSLELGDSALYFCASSVASTRRSYNEQFFGPGTRLTVL.

The genes are TRBV5-1 and TRBJ2-7, with D unresolved. Germline V CDR1 and CDR2: SGHRS, YFSETQ. The germline V and J ends were trimmed by 1 base and 1 base, with 12 bases remaining between them. The CDR3 contains 15 residues. CDR3: CASSLFATVSYEQYF. Written as DNA, the CDR3 is TGCGCCAGCAGCTTGTTTGCTACAGTGTCCTACGAGCAGTACTTC.

This clone was seen just once. The chain uses TRBV19 and TRBJ1-2; 9 bases line up with TRBD1. Unmatched junction bases numbered 8, after V lost 8 bases and J lost 4 bases. The CDR3 is 14 amino acids. Per germline, CDR1 LNHDA and CDR2 SQIVND (reference sequence). This CDR3 reads CASQDRGWSYGYTF. Written as DNA, the CDR3 is TGTGCCAGTCAGGACAGGGGATGGAGCTATGGCTACACCTTC.

The V call is TRBV7-2, the J call TRBJ2-6; D not certain. Trimming pared 1 base from V and 0 bases from J, leaving 7 bases between. CDR3 length: 16 amino acids. Germline values: CDR1 SGHTA, CDR2 FQGNSA. The CDR3 loop reads CASSLVGNSGANVLTF. The CDR3 nucleotides are TGTGCCAGCAGCTTAGTTGGCAACTCTGGGGCCAACGTCCTGACTTTC.

This rearrangement joins TRBV27 to TRBJ1-2; no reliable D call. V lost 2 bases to trimming and J lost 4 bases, with 11 bases between them. Germline V gene lookup returns CDR1 MNHEY and CDR2 SMNVEV (reference sequence). CDR3 length: 14 residues. The CDR3 sequence: CASSLEGGVYGYTF. For the CDR3, the DNA is TGTGCCAGCAGTTTAGAGGGTGGGGTCTATGGCTACACCTTC.

This chain uses TRBV25-1 with TRBJ2-1; TRBD2 matches at 11 bases. Germline assignment: CDR1 MGHDK and CDR2 SYGVNS. V lost 2 bases to trimming and J lost 9 bases; unmatched junction nucleotides: 9. This CDR3 has 16 residues. The CDR3 protein is CASSERLAGGSGEQFF. CDR3 nucleotides: TGTGCCAGCAGTGAACGTCTAGCGGGGGGCTCCGGTGAGCAGTTCTTC.

The gene calls are TRBV7-2 and TRBJ2-3; the match to TRBD2 covers 9 bases. J was trimmed by 0 bases and V by 3 bases; bases with no gene match: 1. Germline-derived CDR1 and CDR2 are SGHTA and FQGNSA. This CDR3 comprises 15 residues. The CDR3 region is CASSFLAGSTDTQYF. CDR3 coding DNA: TGTGCCAGCAGCTTCCTAGCGGGGAGCACAGATACGCAGTATTTT. The whole variable domain, filled in from reference TRBV7-2 and TRBJ2-3, reads GAGVSQSPSNKVTEKGKDVELRCDPISGHTALYWYRQSLGQGLEFLIYFQGNSAPDKSGLPSDRFSAERTGGSVSTLTIQRTQQEDSAVYLCASSFLAGSTDTQYFGPGTRLTVL.

The chain joins TRBV7-2 to TRBJ1-6, with no clear D. Germline V lookup: CDR1 SGHTA, CDR2 FQGNSA. Trimming pared 2 bases from V and 0 bases from J, leaving 5 bases between. The CDR3 covers 15 residues. The chain's CDR3 is CASSLRSSYNSPLHF. CDR3 nucleotides: TGTGCCAGCAGCTTAAGGAGCTCCTATAATTCACCCCTCCACTTT.

The chain is built from TRBV10-2 and TRBJ2-3; 10 nucleotides line up with TRBD2. Germline V gene lookup returns CDR1 WSHSY and CDR2 SAAADI. With V trimmed by 5 bases and J by 2 bases, 4 bases remained unmatched. This CDR3 comprises 15 residues. The CDR3 loop reads CASSSAGGPTDTQYF. DNA of the CDR3: TGCGCCAGCAGTTCAGCGGGGGGGCCCACAGATACGCAGTATTTT.

This rearrangement joins TRBV14 to TRBJ1-2; D is unresolved. This CDR3 region has 12 residues. Trimming took 3 bases from V and 8 from J, leaving 10 bases between them. CDR1 and CDR2 from the germline V gene are SGHDN and FVKESK. This chain's CDR3 is CASSHGLVGYTF. The CDR3 nucleotides are TGTGCCAGCAGCCATGGACTCGTGGGCTACACCTTC.

The rearrangement uses TRBV30 and TRBJ2-7, with D maybe TRBD1 (5 bases). The germline V and J ends were trimmed by 5 bases and 2 bases, with 13 bases remaining between them. There are 13 residues in the CDR3. Germline V gene sequence: CDR1 GTSNPN, CDR2 SVGIG (reference sequence). As DNA, the CDR3 is TGTGCCTGGTCCCAAGGGGCCCCCTACGAGCAGTACTTC. This translates into CAWSQGAPYEQYF.

This chain uses TRBV5-6 with TRBJ2-3, with 11 nucleotides matching TRBD2. V lost 3 bases and J lost 2; bases outside the gene matches: 5. The CDR3 is 16 amino acids. Germline lookup yields CDR1 SGHDT and CDR2 YYEEEE. CDR3 sequence (DNA): TGTGCCAGCAGCTACCCGGGACTAGCGGTCACAGATACGCAGTATTTT. Amino acids: CASSYPGLAVTDTQYF.

The V call is TRBV28, the J call TRBJ1-2; TRBD1 might be the D (6 bases). Trimming removed 6 bases at V and 8 bases at J, with 22 bases between. Germline V gene sequence: CDR1 MDHEN, CDR2 SYDVKM. CDR3 length equals 15 residues. The CDR3 spells CASRPSEGTPSGYTF. DNA of the CDR3: TGTGCCAGCAGGCCTAGTGAGGGGACACCCTCAGGCTACACCTTC.

The chain links TRBV2 to TRBJ2-1; 15 bases map to TRBD2. Germline-derived CDR1 and CDR2 are SNHLY and FYNNEI. The CDR3 contains 17 residues. Losses at the gene ends were 8 bases for V and 4 bases for J; bases not matched to a gene: 9. The CDR3, as DNA: TGTGCCAGCGTTAGCCCCGGACTAGCGGGAGGGTACAATGAGCAGTTCTTC. It encodes CASVSPGLAGGYNEQFF.

J is TRBJ2-3 and V is TRBV2; tentative D call: TRBD1 (5 bases). Germline CDR1 is SNHLY and CDR2 is FYNNEI. V gave up 6 bases and J gave up 8 bases, with 15 bases separating them. The CDR3 has 13 amino acids. Here the CDR3 DNA reads TGTGCCAGCAGCCAGGGAATTGTCGCTACGCAGTATTTT. Protein sequence: CASSQGIVATQYF.

The chain carries TRBV19 and TRBJ2-5, with D perhaps TRBD1 (5 bases). Germline CDR1 LNHDA, CDR2 SQIVND (reference sequence). The V gene lost 6 bases and the J gene lost 1 base, with 12 bases spanning the gap. The CDR3 consists of 14 residues. As DNA, the CDR3 is TGTGCCAGTAGAATATCGACAGTCCAAGAGACCCAGTACTTC. Translated, it gives CASRISTVQETQYF.

The rearrangement joins TRBV6-1 to TRBJ1-5; D is undetermined. Germline V lookup: CDR1 MNHNS, CDR2 SASEGT. There are 15 residues in the CDR3. Trimming cost V 3 bases and J 1 base, with 10 bases left between them. This CDR3 is CASSESWESNQPQHF. The CDR3 DNA is TGTGCCAGCAGTGAGTCGTGGGAGAGCAATCAGCCCCAGCATTTT.

This clone has only one observation. The CDR3 nucleotides read TGTGCCAGCTCACCTCGTACGGGGAACTACGAGCAGTACTTC. It yields the protein CASSPRTGNYEQYF. The chain has TRBV18 and TRBJ2-7; the D gene is possibly TRBD2 (5 bases). Trimming removed 3 bases at V and 3 bases at J, with 12 bases between. The CDR3 has 14 amino acids. The germline gives CDR1 KGHSH, CDR2 LQKENI.

This chain links TRBV2 with TRBJ2-2; 10 positions match TRBD1. With 6 bases clipped from V and 6 bases from J, the junction kept 1 base outside the gene matches. Per the germline V gene, CDR1 is SNHLY and CDR2 is FYNNEI. The CDR3 length is 13 residues. The CDR3 DNA is TGTGCCAGCAGCGGGACAGGGGCCGGGGAGCTGTTTTTT. Protein product: CASSGTGAGELFF.

This clone has a single count. The V gene is TRBV30, the J gene TRBJ2-5; a possible D gene is TRBD1 (6 bases). V shed 0 bases and J shed 5 bases, with 16 bases lying between them. CDR3 size: 15 residues. Germline V lookup: CDR1 GTSNPN, CDR2 SVGIG (reference sequence). The CDR3 DNA sequence: TGTGCCTGGAGTGTAGTACAGGGATTTTACGAGACCCAGTACTTC. Its translation is CAWSVVQGFYETQYF.

This rearrangement joins TRBV4-3 to TRBJ2-3, with 8 positions matching TRBD2. The J segment lost 0 bases and the V segment lost 4 bases, leaving 0 bases of the junction unmatched. The CDR3 is made up of 14 amino acids. Germline CDR1 LGHNA, CDR2 YSLEER. For the CDR3, the DNA is TGCGCCAGCAGCCTAGCGGGGAGCACAGATACGCAGTATTTT. Translated: CASSLAGSTDTQYF.